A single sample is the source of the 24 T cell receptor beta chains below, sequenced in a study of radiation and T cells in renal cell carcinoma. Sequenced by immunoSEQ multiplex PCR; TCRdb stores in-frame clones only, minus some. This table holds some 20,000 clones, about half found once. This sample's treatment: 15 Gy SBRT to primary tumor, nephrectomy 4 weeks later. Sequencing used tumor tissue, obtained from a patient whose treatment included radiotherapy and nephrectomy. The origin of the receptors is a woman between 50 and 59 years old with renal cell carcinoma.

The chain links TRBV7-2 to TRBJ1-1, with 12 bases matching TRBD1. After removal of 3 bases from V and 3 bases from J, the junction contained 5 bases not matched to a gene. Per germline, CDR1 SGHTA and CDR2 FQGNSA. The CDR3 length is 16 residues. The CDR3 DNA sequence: TGTGCCAGCAGCTTGGCCGGGACAGGGGGCGACACTGAAGCTTTCTTT. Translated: CASSLAGTGGDTEAFF.

Here the CDR3 reads CASSSSQRDRGYYGYTF. The CDR3 bases are TGTGCCAGCAGCTCCTCACAACGGGACAGGGGTTACTATGGCTACACCTTC. V gene TRBV7-9 combines with J gene TRBJ1-2; 10 bases align to TRBD1. The CDR3 extends over 17 amino acids. CDR1 is SEHNR, CDR2 FQNEAQ, per germline (reference sequence). V trimming: 4 bases; J trimming: 3 bases; junction bases outside the gene matches: 11.

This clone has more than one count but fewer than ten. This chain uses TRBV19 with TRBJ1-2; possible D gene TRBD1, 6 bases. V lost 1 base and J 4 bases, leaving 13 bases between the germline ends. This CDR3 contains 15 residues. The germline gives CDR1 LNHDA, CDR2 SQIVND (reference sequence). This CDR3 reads CASSIGYTGSYGYTF. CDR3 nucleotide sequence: TGTGCCAGTAGTATAGGTTACACAGGGAGCTATGGCTACACCTTC.

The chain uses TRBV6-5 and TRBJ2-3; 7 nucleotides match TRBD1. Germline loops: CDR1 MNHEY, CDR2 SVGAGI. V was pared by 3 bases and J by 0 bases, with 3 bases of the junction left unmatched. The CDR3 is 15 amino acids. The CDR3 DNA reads TGTGCCAGCAGTTATACAGGGGCTAGCACAGATACGCAGTATTTT. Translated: CASSYTGASTDTQYF.

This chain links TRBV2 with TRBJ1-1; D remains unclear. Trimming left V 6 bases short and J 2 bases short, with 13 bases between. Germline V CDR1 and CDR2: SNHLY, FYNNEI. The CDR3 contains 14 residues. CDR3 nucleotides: TGTGCCAGCAGGGGGTCCCGGGCCAACACTGAAGCTTTCTTT. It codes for CASRGSRANTEAFF. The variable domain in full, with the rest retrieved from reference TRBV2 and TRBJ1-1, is EPEVTQTPSHQVTQMGQEVILRCVPISNHLYFYWYRQILGQKVEFLVSFYNNEISEKSEIFDDQFSVERPDGSNFTLKIRSTKLEDSAMYFCASRGSRANTEAFFGQGTRLTVV.

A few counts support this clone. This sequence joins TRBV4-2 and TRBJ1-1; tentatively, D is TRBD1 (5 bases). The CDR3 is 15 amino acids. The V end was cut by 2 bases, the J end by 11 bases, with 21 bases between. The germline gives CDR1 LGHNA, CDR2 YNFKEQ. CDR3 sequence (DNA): TGTGCCAGCAGCCAACGGGACCGCCTCTCCATGGTGGCTTTCTTT. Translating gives CASSQRDRLSMVAFF.

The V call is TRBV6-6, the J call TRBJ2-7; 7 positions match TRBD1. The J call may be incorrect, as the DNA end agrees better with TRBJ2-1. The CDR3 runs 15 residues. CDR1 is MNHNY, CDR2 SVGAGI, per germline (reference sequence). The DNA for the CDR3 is TGTGCCAGCAGTCCGCGACAGGGTTCTTCTTCCGAGCAGTTCTTC. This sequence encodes CASSPRQGSSSEQFF.

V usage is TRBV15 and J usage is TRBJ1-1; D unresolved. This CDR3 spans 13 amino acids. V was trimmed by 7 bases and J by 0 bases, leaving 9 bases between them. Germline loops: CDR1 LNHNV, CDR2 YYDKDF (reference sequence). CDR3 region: CATTAAVNTEAFF. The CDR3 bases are TGTGCCACCACGGCAGCTGTGAACACTGAAGCTTTCTTT.

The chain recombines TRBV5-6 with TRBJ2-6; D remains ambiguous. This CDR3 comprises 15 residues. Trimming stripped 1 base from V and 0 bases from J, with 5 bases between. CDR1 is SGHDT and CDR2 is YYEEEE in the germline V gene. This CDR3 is CASSLRFSGANVLTF. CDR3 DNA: TGTGCCAGCAGCTTGAGGTTCTCTGGGGCCAACGTCCTGACTTTC.

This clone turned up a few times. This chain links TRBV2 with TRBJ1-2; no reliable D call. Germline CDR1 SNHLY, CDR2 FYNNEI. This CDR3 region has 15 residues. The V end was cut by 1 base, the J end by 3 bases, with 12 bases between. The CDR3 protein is CASSEVGSNYYGYTF. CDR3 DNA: TGTGCCAGCAGTGAAGTGGGCAGCAACTACTATGGCTACACCTTC.

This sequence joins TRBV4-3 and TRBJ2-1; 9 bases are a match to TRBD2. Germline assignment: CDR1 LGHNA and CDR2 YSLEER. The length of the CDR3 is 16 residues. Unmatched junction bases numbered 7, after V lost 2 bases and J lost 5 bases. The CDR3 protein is CASSQTAGGSNNEQFF. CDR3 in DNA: TGCGCCAGCAGCCAAACAGCGGGGGGCTCAAACAATGAGCAGTTCTTC.

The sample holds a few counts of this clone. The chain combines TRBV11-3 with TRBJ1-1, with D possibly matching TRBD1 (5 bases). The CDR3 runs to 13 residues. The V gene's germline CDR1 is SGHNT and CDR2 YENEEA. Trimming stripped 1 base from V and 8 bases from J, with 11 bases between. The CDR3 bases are TGTGCCAGCAGCTTAGGCGGCCAGGGCGAAGCTTTCTTT. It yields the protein CASSLGGQGEAFF.

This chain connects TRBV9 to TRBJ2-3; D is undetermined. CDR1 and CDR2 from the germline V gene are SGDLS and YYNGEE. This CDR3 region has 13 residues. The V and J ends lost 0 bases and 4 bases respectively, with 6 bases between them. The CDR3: CASSVEEADTQYF. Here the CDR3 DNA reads TGTGCCAGCAGCGTAGAAGAGGCAGATACGCAGTATTTT.

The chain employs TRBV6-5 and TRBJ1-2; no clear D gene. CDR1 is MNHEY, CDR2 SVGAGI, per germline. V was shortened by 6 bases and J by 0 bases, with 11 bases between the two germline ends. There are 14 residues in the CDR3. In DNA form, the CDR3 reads TGTGCCAGCAGGGTGCCTACTCCTAACTATGGCTACACCTTC. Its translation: CASRVPTPNYGYTF.

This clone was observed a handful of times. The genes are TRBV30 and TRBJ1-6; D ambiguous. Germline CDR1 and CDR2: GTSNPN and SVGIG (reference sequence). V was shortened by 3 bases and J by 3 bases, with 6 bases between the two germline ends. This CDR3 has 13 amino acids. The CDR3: CAWSGSYNSPLHF. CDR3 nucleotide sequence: TGTGCCTGGAGCGGCAGCTATAATTCACCCCTCCACTTT.

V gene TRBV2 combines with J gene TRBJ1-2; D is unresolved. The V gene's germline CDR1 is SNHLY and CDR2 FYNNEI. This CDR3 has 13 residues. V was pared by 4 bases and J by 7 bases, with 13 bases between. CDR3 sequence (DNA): TGTGCCAGCAGTGTGAGTCAGGAGGGTGGCTACACCTTC. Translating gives CASSVSQEGGYTF.

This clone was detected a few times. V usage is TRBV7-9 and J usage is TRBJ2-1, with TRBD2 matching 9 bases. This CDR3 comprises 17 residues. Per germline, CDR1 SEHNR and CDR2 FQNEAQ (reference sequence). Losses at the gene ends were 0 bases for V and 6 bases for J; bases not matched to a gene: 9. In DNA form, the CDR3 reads TGTGCCAGCAGCTTAGCGAGGATTAGCGGGGGCCCCAATGAGCAGTTCTTC. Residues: CASSLARISGGPNEQFF.

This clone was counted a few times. The CDR3 DNA reads TGTGCCAGCAGTGGTTCAGCGGATGAGCAGTTCTTC. Protein: CASSGSADEQFF. This chain uses TRBV2 with TRBJ2-1; D is possibly TRBD2 (5 bases). V was cut by 4 bases and J by 8 bases, with 9 bases left in between. CDR3 length equals 12 residues. Germline assignment: CDR1 SNHLY and CDR2 FYNNEI.

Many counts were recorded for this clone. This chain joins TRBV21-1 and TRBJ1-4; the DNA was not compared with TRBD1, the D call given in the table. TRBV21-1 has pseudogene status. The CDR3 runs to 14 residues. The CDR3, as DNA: TGTGCCAGCACTCCAAAGGGGGTTGGGGAAAAACTGTTTTTT. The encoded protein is CASTPKGVGEKLFF.

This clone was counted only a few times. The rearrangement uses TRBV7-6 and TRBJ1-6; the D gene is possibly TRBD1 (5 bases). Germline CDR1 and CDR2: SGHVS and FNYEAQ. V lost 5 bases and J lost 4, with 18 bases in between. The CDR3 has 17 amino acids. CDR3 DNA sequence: TGTGCCAGCAGCCGCGGCGGGACCACCGATTATAATTCACCCCTCCACTTT. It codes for CASSRGGTTDYNSPLHF.

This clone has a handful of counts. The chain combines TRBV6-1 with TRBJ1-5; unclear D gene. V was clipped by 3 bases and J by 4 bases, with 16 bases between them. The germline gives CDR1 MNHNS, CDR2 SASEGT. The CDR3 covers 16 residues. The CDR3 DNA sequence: TGTGCCAGCAGTGACCCCCTTCTTGTCCCTAATCAGCCCCAGCATTTT. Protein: CASSDPLLVPNQPQHF.

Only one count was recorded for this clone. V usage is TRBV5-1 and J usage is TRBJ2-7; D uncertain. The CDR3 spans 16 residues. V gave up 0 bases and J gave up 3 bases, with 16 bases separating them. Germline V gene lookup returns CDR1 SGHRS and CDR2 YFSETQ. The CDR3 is CASSLASALEDYEQYF. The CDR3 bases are TGCGCCAGCAGCTTGGCCTCTGCGTTAGAGGACTACGAGCAGTACTTC. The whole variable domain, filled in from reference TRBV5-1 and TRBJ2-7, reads KAGVTQTPRYLIKTRGQQVTLSCSPISGHRSVSWYQQTPGQGLQFLFEYFSETQRNKGNFPGRFSGRQFSNSRSEMNVSTLELGDSALYLCASSLASALEDYEQYFGPGTRLTVT.

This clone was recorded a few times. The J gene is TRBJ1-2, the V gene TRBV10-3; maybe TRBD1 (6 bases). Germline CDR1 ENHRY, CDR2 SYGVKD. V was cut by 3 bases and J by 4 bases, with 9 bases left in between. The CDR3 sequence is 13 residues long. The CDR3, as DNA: TGTGCCATCAGTGATAAGGACAGCTATGGCTACACCTTC. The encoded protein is CAISDKDSYGYTF.

CDR3 loop: CASSWTGLPYEQYF. For the CDR3, the DNA is TGTGCCAGCAGCTGGACGGGACTCCCATACGAGCAGTACTTC. This chain uses TRBV5-6 with TRBJ2-7, with TRBD2 as a possible D gene (6 bases). The germline V gene encodes CDR1 SGHDT and CDR2 YYEEEE. The CDR3 runs to 14 residues. The V and J ends lost 3 bases and 4 bases respectively, with 14 bases between them. Full variable domain (missing parts from reference TRBV5-6 and TRBJ2-7): DAGVTQSPTHLIKTRGQQVTLRCSPKSGHDTVSWYQQALGQGPQFIFQYYEEEERQRGNFPDRFSGHQFPNYSSELNVNALLLGDSALYLCASSWTGLPYEQYFGPGTRLTVT.